The sequence of this TCR beta chain was determined in a study of OX40 agonist ivuxolimab in advanced cancers. Looking at the study overall: Eligibility rules accepted prior anti-PD-1, anti-PD-L1 or anti-CTLA-4 therapy, and roughly 40% had some. Partial responses occurred in Three dose-escalation patients, one with hepatocellular carcinoma and two with cutaneous melanoma. Points from the study as a whole: The average count of expanded clones was higher among CD8+ T cells than among CD4+. CD4+ and CD8+ blood T cells expanded clonally by week 6 at 0.1 to 3.0 mg/kg.

Assay: immunoSEQ multiplex PCR; the TCRdb copy retains only in-frame clones and omits some. The sample lists 90,000 or so clones; more than 75% were seen once. CDR1 and CDR2 from the germline V gene are MNHNY and SVGAGI (reference sequence). This CDR3 region has 13 residues. The ends were cut back, 2 bases at V and 2 bases at J, with 6 bases in the middle. This clone was counted a single time. What it binds is not known. Sample: CD4+ or CD8+ T cells sorted from blood, taken in a trial of the OX40 agonist ivuxolimab. This receptor was identified in an adult with an advanced solid tumor such as melanoma, head and neck, liver or kidney cancer. The chain has TRBV6-6 and TRBJ1-2; D is undetermined. The CDR3 DNA reads as TGTGCCAGCAGTTACGGCACGAACTATGGCTACACCTTC. This codes for CASSYGTNYGYTF.